Below, 12 T cell receptor beta chains from the same sample are listed, as sequenced in a study of blood T cell repertoires in COVID-19. Measured with immunoSEQ multiplex PCR; TCRdb has only the in-frame clones, and not every one. Among some 190,000 clones listed, roughly nine tenths were seen once. The sequencing sample was made of PBMCs or T cells enriched from blood (not recorded which). These TCRs come from a woman aged 40-49 years with acute COVID-19.

The J gene is TRBJ1-5, the V gene TRBV28; 7 nucleotides line up with TRBD1. CDR1 MDHEN and CDR2 SYDVKM come from the germline V gene. After removal of 7 bases from V and 8 bases from J, the junction contained 14 bases not matched to a gene. This CDR3 is built from 15 residues. Here the CDR3 reads CASTRGPGLKEPQHF. For the CDR3, the DNA is TGTGCCAGCACAAGGGGGCCGGGACTTAAAGAGCCCCAGCATTTT.

In its sample, this clone was seen once. This chain joins TRBV2 and TRBJ1-1; a weak D match, TRBD1 (5 bases). Germline CDR1 is SNHLY and CDR2 is FYNNEI. V dropped 7 bases and J dropped 0 bases, with 12 bases sitting between them. This CDR3 contains 14 residues. This chain's CDR3 is CASKVQGMNTEAFF. DNA for the CDR3: TGTGCCAGCAAGGTCCAGGGTATGAACACTGAAGCTTTCTTT.

The CDR3 region has the DNA TGTGCCAGCAGTTCCGGACTAGCGGGAGGCGTCTACGAGCAGTACTTC. Translating it yields CASSSGLAGGVYEQYF. V usage is TRBV6-5 and J usage is TRBJ2-7, with TRBD2 matching over 14 bases. The germline gives CDR1 MNHEY, CDR2 SVGAGI. This CDR3 has 16 residues. Losses at the gene ends were 4 bases for V and 3 bases for J; bases not matched to a gene: 5.

The V and J genes are TRBV28 and TRBJ1-1; perhaps TRBD1 as D (6 bases). Germline V gene lookup returns CDR1 MDHEN and CDR2 SYDVKM. Trimming pared 3 bases from V and 0 bases from J, leaving 20 bases between. The CDR3 extends over 18 amino acids. CDR3 residues: CASSFEVSGGQMNTEAFF. CDR3 DNA sequence: TGTGCCAGCAGTTTCGAGGTATCAGGCGGACAGATGAACACTGAAGCTTTCTTT. The full variable domain, rest sourced from reference TRBV28 and TRBJ1-1, is DVKVTQSSRYLVKRTGEKVFLECVQDMDHENMFWYRQDPGLGLRLIYFSYDVKMKEKGDIPEGYSVSREKKERFSLILESASTNQTSMYLCASSFEVSGGQMNTEAFFGQGTRLTVV.

The sample holds one count of this clone. The V gene is TRBV2, the J gene TRBJ1-3; 12 nucleotides match TRBD1. The CDR3 totals 16 residues. The germline V gene has CDR1 SNHLY and CDR2 FYNNEI. The J segment lost 3 bases and the V segment lost 6 bases, leaving 6 bases of the junction unmatched. In nucleotides, the CDR3 is TGTGCCAGCAGCCGGGACAGGGGGCTTGGTGGAAACACCATATATTTT. It encodes CASSRDRGLGGNTIYF.

In this sample, this clone turned up once. CDR3: CSALGTEAFF. In DNA form, the CDR3 reads TGCAGTGCTCTAGGCACTGAAGCTTTCTTT. This rearrangement joins TRBV20-1 to TRBJ1-1; D is ambiguous. Germline V lookup: CDR1 DFQATT, CDR2 SNEGSKA (reference sequence). This CDR3 region has 10 residues. Trimming left V 5 bases short and J 4 bases short, with 5 bases between.

This chain links TRBV9 with TRBJ1-2; 8 nucleotides align to TRBD1. There are 14 residues in the CDR3. Germline values: CDR1 SGDLS, CDR2 YYNGEE. With 0 bases clipped from V and 8 bases from J, the junction kept 6 bases outside the gene matches. The CDR3 sequence: CASSVATGGQGYTF. The CDR3 nucleotides are TGTGCCAGCAGCGTAGCTACAGGGGGACAGGGCTACACCTTC.

The V call is TRBV3-1 (or the pseudogene TRBV3-2), the J call TRBJ2-1, with a weak D call TRBD2 (5 bases). Germline V gene data show CDR1 as LGHDT and CDR2 as YNNKEL (reference sequence). With 0 bases removed from V and 4 bases from J, the gap between germline ends came to 22 bases. The CDR3 is 19 amino acids. The CDR3 region is CASSQDGNSETPWYNEQFF. The DNA for the CDR3 is TGTGCCAGCAGCCAAGATGGTAATAGCGAGACTCCTTGGTACAATGAGCAGTTCTTC.

The V and J genes are TRBV7-2 and TRBJ2-6; a weak D match, TRBD2 (5 bases). This CDR3 has 15 amino acids. Germline CDR1 reads SGHTA; CDR2 reads FQGNSA. Trimming pared 1 base from V and 2 bases from J, leaving 6 bases between. This CDR3 is CASSLDGAGANVLTF. Written as DNA, the CDR3 is TGTGCCAGCAGCTTAGACGGGGCTGGGGCCAACGTCCTGACTTTC.

The J gene is TRBJ1-1, the V gene TRBV6-5, with TRBD1 matching over 8 bases. Per germline, CDR1 MNHEY and CDR2 SVGAGI. The CDR3 has 15 residues. The trim removed 4 bases at V and 4 bases at J, leaving 8 bases unmatched. In DNA form, the CDR3 reads TGTGCCAGCAGTTGGGACAGGAAGGCGAGCACTGAAGCTTTCTTT. As protein: CASSWDRKASTEAFF.

The chain is built from TRBV27 and TRBJ2-3, with D perhaps matching TRBD2 (5 bases). The CDR3 runs to 16 residues. In germline, CDR1 is MNHEY, CDR2 SMNVEV (reference sequence). Trimming cost V 2 bases and J 2 bases, with 14 bases left between them. Here the CDR3 reads CASSLGNRGFTDTQYF. The DNA of the CDR3 is TGTGCCAGCAGTTTAGGAAATCGGGGTTTCACAGATACGCAGTATTTT.

V usage is TRBV5-1 and J usage is TRBJ1-2, with D uncertain. Germline lookup yields CDR1 SGHRS and CDR2 YFSETQ. With 6 bases removed from V and 3 bases from J, the gap between germline ends came to 12 bases. The CDR3 loop spans 13 amino acids. This CDR3 reads CASKAAGDYGYTF. The DNA of the CDR3 is TGCGCCAGCAAGGCGGCCGGGGACTATGGCTACACCTTC. Full variable domain (remainder filled in from reference TRBV5-1 and TRBJ1-2): KAGVTQTPRYLIKTRGQQVTLSCSPISGHRSVSWYQQTPGQGLQFLFEYFSETQRNKGNFPGRFSGRQFSNSRSEMNVSTLELGDSALYLCASKAAGDYGYTFGSGTRLTVV.